The clone carrying this TCR beta chain was picked up a small number of times. This sample stems from a study of T-cell memory formation after mild COVID-19. TCRdb called the 5' RACE reads again in MiXCR, with one record for every CDR3 protein. The data show about 88,000 distinct CDR3 sequences, around 25% seen once. The CDR3 is made up of 16 amino acids. Germline V lookup: CDR1 SQVTM, CDR2 ANQGSEA. J gave up 5 bases and V 6 bases, and 11 bases lay outside the gene matches. Sequencing was done on a sample of PBMCs or a T cell subset sorted from them (not recorded which). V usage is TRBV29-1 and J usage is TRBJ2-5; 14 nucleotides align to TRBD2. This receptor was taken from a man younger than 35 who had mild COVID-19 (a few samples of this study predate the infection). Cell type and time point are not known. CDR3 sequence reads: CSVDPGLAGGWETQYF. The CDR3 DNA reads TGCAGCGTCGACCCCGGACTAGCGGGGGGCTGGGAGACCCAGTACTTC.